This TCR beta chain was captured by sequencing in a study of OX40 agonist ivuxolimab in advanced cancers. Overall study context: From about 23 to 85 years was the age range, with a mean of 60 years, and about 78% were male.

Method: immunoSEQ multiplex PCR; TCRdb's copy keeps in-frame clones and lacks some. The table lists roughly 97,000 clones, 80% to 90% of them singletons. The CDR3 spans 15 residues. Germline assignment: CDR1 SGHVS and CDR2 FQNEAQ. Trimming at V came to 5 bases and at J to 4 bases, leaving 7 bases not matched to a gene. The chain has TRBV7-8 and TRBJ2-3; 9 bases agree with TRBD2. The specimen comprised CD4+ or CD8+ T cells sorted from blood, sampled in a trial of the OX40 agonist ivuxolimab. The sequence was obtained from an adult with an advanced solid tumor such as melanoma, head and neck, liver or kidney cancer. The CDR3 DNA reads as TGTGCCAGCAGCACCACTAGCGGGCAGGCAGATACGCAGTATTTT. Translated, it gives CASSTTSGQADTQYF.